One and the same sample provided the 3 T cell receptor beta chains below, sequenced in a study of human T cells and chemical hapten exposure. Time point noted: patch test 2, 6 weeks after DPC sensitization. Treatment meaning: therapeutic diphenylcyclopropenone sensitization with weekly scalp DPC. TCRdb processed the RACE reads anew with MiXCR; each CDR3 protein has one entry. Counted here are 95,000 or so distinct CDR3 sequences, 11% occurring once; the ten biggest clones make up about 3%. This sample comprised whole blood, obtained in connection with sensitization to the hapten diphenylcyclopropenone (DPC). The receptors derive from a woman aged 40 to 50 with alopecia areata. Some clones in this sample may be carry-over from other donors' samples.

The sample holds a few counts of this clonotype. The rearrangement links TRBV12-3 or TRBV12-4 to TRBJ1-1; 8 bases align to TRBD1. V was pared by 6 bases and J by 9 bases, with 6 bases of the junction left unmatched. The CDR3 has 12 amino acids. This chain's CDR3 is CASSKTGAKAFF. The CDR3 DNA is TGTGCCAGCAGCAAGACAGGGGCTAAAGCTTTCTTT.

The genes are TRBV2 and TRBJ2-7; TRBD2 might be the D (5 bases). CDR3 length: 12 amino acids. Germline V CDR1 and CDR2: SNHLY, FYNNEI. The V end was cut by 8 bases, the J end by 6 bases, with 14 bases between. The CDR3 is CASRRDTFEQYF. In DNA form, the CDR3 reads TGTGCCAGCCGCCGGGATACGTTCGAGCAGTACTTC.

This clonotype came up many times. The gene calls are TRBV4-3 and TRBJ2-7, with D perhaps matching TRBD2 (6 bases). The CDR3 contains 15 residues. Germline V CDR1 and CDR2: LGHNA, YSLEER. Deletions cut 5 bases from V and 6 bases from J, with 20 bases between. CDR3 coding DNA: TGCGCCAGCAGCGCCCGATGGGAGGTTGCCTTCGAGCAGTACTTC. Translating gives CASSARWEVAFEQYF.